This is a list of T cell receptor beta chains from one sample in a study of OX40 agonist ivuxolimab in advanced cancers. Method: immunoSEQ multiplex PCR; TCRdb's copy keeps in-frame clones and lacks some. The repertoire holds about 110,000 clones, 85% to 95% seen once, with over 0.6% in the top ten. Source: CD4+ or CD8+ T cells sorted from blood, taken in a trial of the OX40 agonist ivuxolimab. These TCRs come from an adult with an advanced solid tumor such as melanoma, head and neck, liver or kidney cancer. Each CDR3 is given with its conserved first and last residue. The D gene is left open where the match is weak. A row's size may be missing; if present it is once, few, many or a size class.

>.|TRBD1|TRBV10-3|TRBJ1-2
TGTGCCATCAGTGGGGACAGGGCCTATGGCTACACCTTC
CAISGDRAYGYTF
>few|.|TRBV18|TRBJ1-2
TGTGCCAGCTCACCAGGGATTAACTATGGCTACACCTTC
CASSPGINYGYTF
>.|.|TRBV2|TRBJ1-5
TGTGCCAGCAGTGAAGGCCCGGGGGTTCAGCCCCAGCATTTT
CASSEGPGVQPQHF
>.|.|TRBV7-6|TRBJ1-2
TGTGCCAGCAGCGTCGGGACGGACTATGGCTACACCTTC
CASSVGTDYGYTF
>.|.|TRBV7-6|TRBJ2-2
TGTGCCAGCAGCTCGACCCAGGTGCTGTCCACCGGGGAGCTGTTTTTT
CASSSTQVLSTGELFF
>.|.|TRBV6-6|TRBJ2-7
TGTGCCAGCAGTTCACAACAACCCTTCTCATCCTACGAGCAGTACTTC
CASSSQQPFSSYEQYF
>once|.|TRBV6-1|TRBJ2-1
TGTGCCAGCGGAAGCCAGGGACTCGAACAGTTCTTC
CASGSQGLEQFF
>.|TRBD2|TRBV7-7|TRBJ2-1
TGTGCTAGCAGCTCTAGCGGGGGGGCCTCTGAGCAGTTCTTC
CASSSSGGASEQFF
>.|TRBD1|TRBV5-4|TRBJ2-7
TGTGCCAGCAGCCGCGGACAGGGGATTTACGAGCAGTACTTC
CASSRGQGIYEQYF
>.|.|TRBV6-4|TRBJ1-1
TGTGCCAGCAGTGAACGGTTAGGGAACACTGAAGCTTTCTTT
CASSERLGNTEAFF
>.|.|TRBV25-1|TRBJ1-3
TGTGCCAGCAGTGAAAATCGGGACACCATATATTTT
CASSENRDTIYF
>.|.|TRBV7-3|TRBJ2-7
TGTGCCAGCAGCTTATCGGAAGGCGGGTACGAGCAGTACTTC
CASSLSEGGYEQYF
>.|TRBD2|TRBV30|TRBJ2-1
TGTGCCTGGAGTCGTACGGCTAGCGGGAGGGCCAGCCTTGAGCAGTTCTTC
CAWSRTASGRASLEQFF
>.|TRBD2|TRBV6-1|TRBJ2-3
TGTGCCAGCAGTGAGGGTGCTAGCGGGAGGGGTCATACGCAGTATTTT
CASSEGASGRGHTQYF
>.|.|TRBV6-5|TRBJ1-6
TGTGCCACTAGTTCACCCCTCCACTTT
CATSSPLHF
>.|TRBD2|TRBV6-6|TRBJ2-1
TGTGCCAGCAGTTCGGGGGGTAGCGGGAGATCGAATGAGCAGTTCTTC
CASSSGGSGRSNEQFF
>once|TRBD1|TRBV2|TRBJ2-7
TGTGCCAGCAGAGCCGGGACAGGGGGCTCCTACGAGCAGTACTTC
CASRAGTGGSYEQYF
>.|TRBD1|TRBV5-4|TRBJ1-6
TGTGCCAGCAGCCACGGGGGGATGCAGGGGGAATCACCCCTCCACTTT
CASSHGGMQGESPLHF
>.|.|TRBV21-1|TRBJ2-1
TGTGCCAGCAGCAGCCCTCGCTACAATGAGCAGTTCTTC
CASSSPRYNEQFF
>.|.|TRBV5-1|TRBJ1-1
TGCGCCAGCAGCATCCTAAAGATGAACACTGAAGCTTTCTTT
CASSILKMNTEAFF
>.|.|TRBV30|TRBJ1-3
TGTGCCTGGAGTGGGCCCGGGCCTGGAAACACCATATATTTT
CAWSGPGPGNTIYF
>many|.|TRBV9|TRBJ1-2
TGTGCCAGCAGCGTCGTTCAGGACAGAGGCTACACCTTC
CASSVVQDRGYTF
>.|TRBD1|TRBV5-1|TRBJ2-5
TGCGCCAGCAGCTTGAGGGGACAGAAGCAAGAGACCCAGTACTTC
CASSLRGQKQETQYF
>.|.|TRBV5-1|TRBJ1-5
TGCGCCATACAGGGTTCCGATCAGCCCCAGCATTTT
CAIQGSDQPQHF
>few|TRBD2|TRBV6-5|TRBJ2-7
TGTGCCAGCAGTTACGCAGCGGGAGAGTACGAGCAGTACTTC
CASSYAAGEYEQYF
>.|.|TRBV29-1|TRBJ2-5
TGCAGCGTTGTTCCTAATGGAGAGACCCAGTACTTC
CSVVPNGETQYF
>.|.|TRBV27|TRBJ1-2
TGTGCCAGCAGTTTAGACGGGGCGGCCTATGGCTACACCTTC
CASSLDGAAYGYTF
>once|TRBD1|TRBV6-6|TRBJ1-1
TGTGCCAGCAGTACGACAGGGGTTATAGGTGCTGAAGCTTTCTTT
CASSTTGVIGAEAFF
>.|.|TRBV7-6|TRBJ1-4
TGTGCCAGCAGCTTAGGAGTGAGGGGCGCTAATGAAAAACTGTTTTTT
CASSLGVRGANEKLFF
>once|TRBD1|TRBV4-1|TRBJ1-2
TGCGCCAGCAGCCAAGGGAGACAGGGGAACTATGGCTACACCTTC
CASSQGRQGNYGYTF
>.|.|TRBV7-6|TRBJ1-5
TGTGCCAGCAGCTTAGGGGAGGGGGGCGGCAATCAGCCCCAGCATTTT
CASSLGEGGGNQPQHF
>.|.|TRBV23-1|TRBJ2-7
TGCGCCAGCAGTCAATGTGTCGGTGGGTGGACTGGGACCTACGAGCAGTACTTC
CASSQCVGGWTGTYEQYF
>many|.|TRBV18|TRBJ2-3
TGTGCCAGCTCACCGAATCGACAGCTGACCTTAAGCACAGATACGCAGTATTTT
CASSPNRQLTLSTDTQYF
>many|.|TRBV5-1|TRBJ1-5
TGCGCCAGCAGCTTTGAGGGGAACAATCAGCCCCAGCATTTT
CASSFEGNNQPQHF
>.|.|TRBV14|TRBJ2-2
TGTGCCAGCAGCCTTTCGACGGGACTGGGGGCCGGGGAGCTGTTTTTT
CASSLSTGLGAGELFF
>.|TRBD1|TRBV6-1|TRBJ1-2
TGTGCCAGCAGTGAGAGTTCAGGGGGAGGCGGCTACACCTTC
CASSESSGGGGYTF
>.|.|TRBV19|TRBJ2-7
TGTGCCAGTAGTATCGTCCTCCACAAGGCTTACGAGCAGTACTTC
CASSIVLHKAYEQYF
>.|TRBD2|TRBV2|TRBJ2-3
TGTGCCAGCAGTGTTGAGGGCGGGGGGCCCACAGATACGCAGTATTTT
CASSVEGGGPTDTQYF
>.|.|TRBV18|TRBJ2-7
TGTGCCAGCTCACCACGCCGGGACGAGCAGTACTTC
CASSPRRDEQYF
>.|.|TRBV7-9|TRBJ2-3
TGTGCCAGCAGGCCCGGGACGACCGGGGATACGCAGTATTTT
CASRPGTTGDTQYF
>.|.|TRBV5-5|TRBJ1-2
TGTGCCAGCACCATCACCCCGGACAGCAAAGGCTACACCTTC
CASTITPDSKGYTF
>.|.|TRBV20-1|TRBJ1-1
TGCAGTGCAGGGACCCGTCCTGAAGCTTTCTTT
CSAGTRPEAFF
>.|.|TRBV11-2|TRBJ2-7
TGTGCCAGCAGCTTAGGTACCGCGGCCCCCTACGAGCAGTACTTC
CASSLGTAAPYEQYF
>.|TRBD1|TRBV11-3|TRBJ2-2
TGTGCCAGCAGCATCTCGACAGGGTACACCGGGGAGCTGTTTTTT
CASSISTGYTGELFF
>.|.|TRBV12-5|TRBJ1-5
TGTGCTAGTGCCACTGAAGGGAGCAATCAGCCCCAGCATTTT
CASATEGSNQPQHF
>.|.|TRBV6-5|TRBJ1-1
TGTGCCAGCAGTAGGACGGGCACTGAAGCTTTCTTT
CASSRTGTEAFF
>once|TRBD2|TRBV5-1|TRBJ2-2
TGCGCCAGCACCGGGGCCGGACTAGTGCAGGGCGGGGAGCTGTTTTTT
CASTGAGLVQGGELFF
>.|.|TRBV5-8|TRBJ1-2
TGTGCCAGCAGCGTCGGCCAGACGGTACCCTATGGCTACACCTTC
CASSVGQTVPYGYTF
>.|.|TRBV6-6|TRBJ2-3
TGTGCCAGCAGTCCTCAAGCGGATACGCAGTATTTT
CASSPQADTQYF
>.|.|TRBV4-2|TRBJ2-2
TGTGCCAGCAGCCAAGTGGAGGCCGGGGAGCTGTTTTTT
CASSQVEAGELFF
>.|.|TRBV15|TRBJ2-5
TGTGCCACCAGCAGAGACATGGAGACCCAGTACTTC
CATSRDMETQYF
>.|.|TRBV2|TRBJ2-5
TGTGCCAGCAGTGAGGCAGGGGTCCAAGAGACCCAGTACTTC
CASSEAGVQETQYF
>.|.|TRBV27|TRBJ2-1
TGTGCCAGCAGTCCCCTGCTCGTCCAGGGCTCTGAGCAGTTCTTC
CASSPLLVQGSEQFF
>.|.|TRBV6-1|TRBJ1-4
TGTGCCAGCACGGTCTCCGGTATGGTAGAAAAACTGTTTTTT
CASTVSGMVEKLFF
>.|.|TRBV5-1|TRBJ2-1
TGCGCCAGCAGCACGGGACCCTACAATGAGCAGTTCTTC
CASSTGPYNEQFF